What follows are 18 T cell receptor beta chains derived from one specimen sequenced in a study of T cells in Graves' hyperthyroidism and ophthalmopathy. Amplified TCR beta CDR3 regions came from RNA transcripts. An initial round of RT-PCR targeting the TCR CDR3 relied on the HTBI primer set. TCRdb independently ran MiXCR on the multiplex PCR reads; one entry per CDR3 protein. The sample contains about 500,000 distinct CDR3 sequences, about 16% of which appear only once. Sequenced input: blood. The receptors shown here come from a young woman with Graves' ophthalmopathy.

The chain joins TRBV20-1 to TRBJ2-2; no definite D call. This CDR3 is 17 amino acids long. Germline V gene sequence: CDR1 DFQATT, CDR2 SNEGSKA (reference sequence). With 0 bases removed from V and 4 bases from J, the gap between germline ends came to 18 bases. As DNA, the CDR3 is TGCAGTGCTAGAGATCGCGCGTCTTCAGTACCCACCGGGGAGCTGTTTTTT. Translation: CSARDRASSVPTGELFF.

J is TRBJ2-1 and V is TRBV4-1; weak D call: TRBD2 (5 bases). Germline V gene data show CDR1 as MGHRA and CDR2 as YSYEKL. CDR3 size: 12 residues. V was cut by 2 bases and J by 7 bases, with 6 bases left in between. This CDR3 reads CASSQTGNEQFF. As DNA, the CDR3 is TGCGCCAGCAGCCAAACGGGGAATGAGCAGTTCTTC.

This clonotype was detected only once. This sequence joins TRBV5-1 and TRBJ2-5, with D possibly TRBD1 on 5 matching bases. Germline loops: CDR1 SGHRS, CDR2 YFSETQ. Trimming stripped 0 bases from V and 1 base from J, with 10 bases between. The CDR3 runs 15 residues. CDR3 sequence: CASSLGMGPQETQYF. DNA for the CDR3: TGCGCCAGCAGCTTGGGTATGGGGCCCCAAGAGACCCAGTACTTC.

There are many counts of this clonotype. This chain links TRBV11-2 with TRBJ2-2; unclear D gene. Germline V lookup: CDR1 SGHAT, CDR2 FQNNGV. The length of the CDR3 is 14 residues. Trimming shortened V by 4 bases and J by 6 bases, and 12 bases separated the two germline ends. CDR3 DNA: TGTGCCAGCAGCTCCAACTTAGTAGCCGGGGAGCTGTTTTTT. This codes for CASSSNLVAGELFF.

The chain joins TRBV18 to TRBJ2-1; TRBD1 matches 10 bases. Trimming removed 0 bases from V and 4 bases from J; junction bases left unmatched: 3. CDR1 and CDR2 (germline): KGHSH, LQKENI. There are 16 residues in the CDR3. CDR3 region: CASSPPDRGLYNEQFF. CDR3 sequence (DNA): TGTGCCAGCTCACCACCCGACAGGGGGCTTTACAATGAGCAGTTCTTC.

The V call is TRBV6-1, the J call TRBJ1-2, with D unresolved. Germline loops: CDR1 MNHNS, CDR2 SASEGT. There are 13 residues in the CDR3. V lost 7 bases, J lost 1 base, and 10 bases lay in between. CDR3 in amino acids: CASTLRFNYGYTF. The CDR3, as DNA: TGTGCCAGCACCCTACGGTTTAACTATGGCTACACCTTC.

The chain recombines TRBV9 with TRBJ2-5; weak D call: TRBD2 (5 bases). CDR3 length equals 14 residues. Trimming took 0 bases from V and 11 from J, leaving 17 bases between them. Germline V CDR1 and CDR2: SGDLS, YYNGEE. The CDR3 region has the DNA TGTGCCAGCAGCGTAGAATCCCTAGCAATATATCAGTACTTC. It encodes CASSVESLAIYQYF. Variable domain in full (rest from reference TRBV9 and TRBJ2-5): DSGVTQTPKHLITATGQRVTLRCSPRSGDLSVYWYQQSLDQGLQFLIQYYNGEERAKGNILERFSAQQFPDLHSELNLSSLELGDSALYFCASSVESLAIYQYFGPGTRLLVL.

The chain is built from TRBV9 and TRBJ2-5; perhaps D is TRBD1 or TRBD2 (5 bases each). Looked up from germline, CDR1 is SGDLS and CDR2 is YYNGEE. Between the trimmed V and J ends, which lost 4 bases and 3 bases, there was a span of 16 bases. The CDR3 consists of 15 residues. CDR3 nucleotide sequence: TGTGCCAGCAGCCAGGGCTCCGGGACGGAAGAGACCCAGTACTTC. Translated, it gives CASSQGSGTEETQYF.

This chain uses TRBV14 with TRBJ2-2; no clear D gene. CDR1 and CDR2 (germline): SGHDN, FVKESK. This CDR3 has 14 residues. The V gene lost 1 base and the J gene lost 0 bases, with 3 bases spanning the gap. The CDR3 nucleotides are TGTGCCAGCAGCCAAGTTCCGAACACCGGGGAGCTGTTTTTT. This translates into CASSQVPNTGELFF.

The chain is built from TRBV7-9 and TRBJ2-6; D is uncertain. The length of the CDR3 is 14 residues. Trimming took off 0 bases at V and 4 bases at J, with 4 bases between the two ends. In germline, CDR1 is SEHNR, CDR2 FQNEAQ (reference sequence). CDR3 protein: CASSLALGANVLTF. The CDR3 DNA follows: TGTGCCAGCAGCTTAGCACTGGGGGCCAACGTCCTGACTTTC.

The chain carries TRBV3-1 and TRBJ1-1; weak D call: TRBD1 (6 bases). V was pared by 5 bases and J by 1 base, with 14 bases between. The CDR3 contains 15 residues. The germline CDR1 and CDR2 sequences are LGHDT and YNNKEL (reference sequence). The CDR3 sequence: CASSNGDRTNTEAFF. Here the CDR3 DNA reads TGTGCCAGCAGCAACGGAGACAGGACGAACACTGAAGCTTTCTTT.

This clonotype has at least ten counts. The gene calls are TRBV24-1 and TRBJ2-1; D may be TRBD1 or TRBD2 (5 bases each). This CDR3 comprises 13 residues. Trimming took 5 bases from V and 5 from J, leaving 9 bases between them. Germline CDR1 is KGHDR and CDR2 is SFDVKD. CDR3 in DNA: TGTGCCACCAGTGTTGGGACCAACAATGAGCAGTTCTTC. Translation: CATSVGTNNEQFF.

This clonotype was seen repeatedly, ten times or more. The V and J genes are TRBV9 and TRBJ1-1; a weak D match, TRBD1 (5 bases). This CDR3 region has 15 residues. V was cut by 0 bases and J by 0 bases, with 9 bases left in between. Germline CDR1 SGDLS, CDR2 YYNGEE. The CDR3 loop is CASSVGQGVNTEAFF. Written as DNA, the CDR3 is TGTGCCAGCAGCGTAGGGCAGGGCGTGAACACTGAAGCTTTCTTT. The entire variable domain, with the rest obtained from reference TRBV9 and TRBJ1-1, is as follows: DSGVTQTPKHLITATGQRVTLRCSPRSGDLSVYWYQQSLDQGLQFLIQYYNGEERAKGNILERFSAQQFPDLHSELNLSSLELGDSALYFCASSVGQGVNTEAFFGQGTRLTVV.

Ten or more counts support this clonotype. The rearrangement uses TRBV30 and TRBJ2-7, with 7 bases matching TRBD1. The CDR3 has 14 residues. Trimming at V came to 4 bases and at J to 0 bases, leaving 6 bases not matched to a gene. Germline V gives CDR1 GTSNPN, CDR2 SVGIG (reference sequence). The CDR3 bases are TGTGCCTGGAACAGGGGCAGTGTCTCCTACGAGCAGTACTTC. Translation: CAWNRGSVSYEQYF.

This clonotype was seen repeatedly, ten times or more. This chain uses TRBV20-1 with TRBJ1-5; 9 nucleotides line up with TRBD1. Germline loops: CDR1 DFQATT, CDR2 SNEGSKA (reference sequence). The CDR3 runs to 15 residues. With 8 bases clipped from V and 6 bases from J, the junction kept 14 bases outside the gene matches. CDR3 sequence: CSLRPGQGLSQPQHF. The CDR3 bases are TGCAGTTTACGTCCGGGACAGGGTTTGAGTCAGCCCCAGCATTTT.

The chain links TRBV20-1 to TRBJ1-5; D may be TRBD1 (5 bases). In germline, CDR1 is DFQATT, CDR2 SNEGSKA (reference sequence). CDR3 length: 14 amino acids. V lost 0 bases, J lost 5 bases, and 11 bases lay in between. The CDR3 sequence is CSAREGQADQPQHF. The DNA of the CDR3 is TGCAGTGCTAGAGAGGGGCAGGCGGATCAGCCCCAGCATTTT.

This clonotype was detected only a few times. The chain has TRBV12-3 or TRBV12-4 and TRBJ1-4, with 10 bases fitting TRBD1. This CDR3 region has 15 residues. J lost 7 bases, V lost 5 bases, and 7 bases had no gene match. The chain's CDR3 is CASSIRTGGSEKLFF. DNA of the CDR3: TGTGCCAGCAGTATAAGGACAGGGGGGAGTGAAAAACTGTTTTTT.

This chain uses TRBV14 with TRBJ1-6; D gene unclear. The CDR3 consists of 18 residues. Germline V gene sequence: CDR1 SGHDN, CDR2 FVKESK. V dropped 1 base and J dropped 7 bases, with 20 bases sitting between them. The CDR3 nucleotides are TGTGCCAGCAGCCAAGTGGTCTCCGGGAGGCAGAGAAATTCACCCCTCCACTTT. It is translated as CASSQVVSGRQRNSPLHF.